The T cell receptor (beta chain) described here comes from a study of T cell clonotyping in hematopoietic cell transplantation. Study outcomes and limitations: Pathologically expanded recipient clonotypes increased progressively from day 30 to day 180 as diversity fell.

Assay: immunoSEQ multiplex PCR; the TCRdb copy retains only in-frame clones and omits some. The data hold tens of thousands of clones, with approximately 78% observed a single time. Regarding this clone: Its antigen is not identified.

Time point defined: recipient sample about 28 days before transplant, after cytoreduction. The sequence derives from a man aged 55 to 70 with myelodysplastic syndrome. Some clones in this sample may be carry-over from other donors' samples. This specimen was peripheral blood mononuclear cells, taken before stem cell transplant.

The CDR3 is CASSTSEGQGKGYTF. The CDR3 DNA reads as TGTGCCAGTAGTACATCGGAGGGACAGGGTAAGGGCTACACCTTC. The chain links TRBV19 to TRBJ1-2; 9 bases agree with TRBD1. The J segment lost 8 bases and the V segment lost 4 bases, leaving 11 bases of the junction unmatched. Germline V gene lookup returns CDR1 LNHDA and CDR2 SQIVND (reference sequence). This CDR3 region has 15 residues.